The 5 T cell receptor beta chains given below trace back to one sample, sequenced in a study of blood T cell repertoires in COVID-19. Method: immunoSEQ multiplex PCR; TCRdb's copy keeps in-frame clones and lacks some. The repertoire includes some 350,000 clones, 70% to 90% of them detected once, and around 3% sits in the top ten. Sequencing was performed on peripheral blood. These receptors were obtained from a woman aged 25 to 45 with COVID-19, enrolled during active disease.

The rearrangement joins TRBV19 to TRBJ2-7; possible D gene TRBD2, 5 bases. The CDR3 spans 17 residues. Trimming cost V 0 bases and J 2 bases, with 17 bases left between them. Germline CDR1 LNHDA, CDR2 SQIVND (reference sequence). CDR3 sequence reads: CASSIDLWSGGTYEQYF. DNA for the CDR3: TGTGCCAGTAGTATAGATCTATGGAGCGGCGGTACCTACGAGCAGTACTTC.

The chain uses TRBV19 and TRBJ1-2; D possibly corresponds to TRBD1 (5 bases). CDR3 length: 12 amino acids. Germline V CDR1 and CDR2: LNHDA, SQIVND (reference sequence). Between the trimmed V and J ends, which lost 7 bases and 3 bases, there was a span of 9 bases. The CDR3 reads CASTSGYYGYTF. In nucleotides, the CDR3 is TGTGCCAGTACCTCAGGGTACTATGGCTACACCTTC.

This clone was observed once. Here the CDR3 DNA reads TGCGCCAGCAGCCACCGAGCGGGAAGAGGCTTTTTCGGCACAGATACGCAGTATTTT. Amino acids: CASSHRAGRGFFGTDTQYF. This chain joins TRBV4-3 and TRBJ2-3; 7 nucleotides line up with TRBD2. V shed 3 bases and J 1 base; nucleotides not matched to a gene: 16. The CDR3 spans 19 residues. Germline lookup yields CDR1 LGHNA and CDR2 YSLEER.

V gene TRBV6-5 combines with J gene TRBJ1-1; D possibly corresponds to TRBD1 (5 bases). The V and J ends lost 2 bases and 6 bases respectively, with 13 bases between them. The CDR3 runs 14 residues. Germline loops: CDR1 MNHEY, CDR2 SVGAGI. CDR3 sequence: CASSYNRMRPEAFF. The DNA of the CDR3 is TGTGCCAGCAGTTACAACAGGATGCGACCTGAAGCTTTCTTT.

The V call is TRBV9, the J call TRBJ2-3; TRBD1 aligns across 9 bases. The junction had 17 bases not matched to a gene; V was cut back by 0 bases and J by 6 bases. This CDR3 contains 19 residues. The germline V gene has CDR1 SGDLS and CDR2 YYNGEE. The DNA of the CDR3 is TGTGCCAGCAGCGTAGATTTGGGTGGGGGACAGGGTGCCCCCGATACGCAGTATTTT. Its protein is CASSVDLGGGQGAPDTQYF. The full variable domain, completed using reference TRBV9 and TRBJ2-3, is DSGVTQTPKHLITATGQRVTLRCSPRSGDLSVYWYQQSLDQGLQFLIQYYNGEERAKGNILERFSAQQFPDLHSELNLSSLELGDSALYFCASSVDLGGGQGAPDTQYFGPGTRLTVL.